This T cell receptor (beta chain) was sequenced in a study of blood T cell repertoires in COVID-19 (dated by TCRdb to 2018 to 2020). For context, the study as a whole: Samples covering the acute and convalescent phases of COVID-19 were provided by collaborators in the United States, Italy and Spain. The prospective study material was composed of cDNA or gDNA derived from T cells, B-cell-depleted T cells, or PBMCs. The dataset comprised deeply sampled blood TCRbeta repertoires from subjects exposed to, actively infected with, or recovered from COVID-19. The repertoires were released in a freely available public database meant as a resource for research on the immune response to SARS-CoV-2. The samples were drawn from the first 160 participants of the ongoing ImmuneRACE study and from some 1,300 subjects provided by 6 global collaborators. Nearly every sample came with metadata listing a de-identified subject ID, COVID-19 status, age in years and sex. HLA class I and class II types, where available, came from metadata supplied by the sample provider rather than from assay-based typing. Overall results and qualifications from the work: The amount of clinical and demographic metadata varied by source and participant and was provided uncurated.

Samples from volunteer blood donors who had recovered from COVID-19 were contributed by a second Seattle source. The collaborating institutions used their own protocols to collect whole blood in K2EDTA tubes. For TCRbeta analysis, collaborators shipped samples in one of three forms: frozen whole blood, isolated PBMCs, or DNA extracted from either of those sample types. The germline V gene (reference sequence) yields PRHDT for CDR1 and FYEKMQ for CDR2. From cysteine to phenylalanine, the CDR3 is 17 amino acids long. Kept here is only the CDR3 DNA, which spans 51 bases and is read in frame from base 1. V is reduced by 5 bases and J by 1 base, leaving a spacing of 18 bases between them. Regarding this clone: Its specific antigen is unknown. Per-base qualities were not stored, and no clone one base away is much larger.

TCRbeta CDR3 regions were amplified from genomic DNA using the immunoSEQ Assay, a bias-controlled multiplex PCR. As for how the authors treated the data: Nucleated cell counts per sample were estimated from amplification of reference gene primers within the assay. To quantify the absolute abundance of each unique TCRbeta CDR3 rearrangement, sequence reads were collapsed and filtered. For each sample, productive Simpson clonality was calculated as the square root of Simpson's diversity index over productive rearrangements. TCRdb holds this immuneACCESS table with in-frame rearrangements only. Some clones are missing; in checked studies, unresolved V genes explain under half, and the rest has no known cause. For V, J and clone size, that table is used; D and trimming come from the DNA. The sample has under 300,000 clones on record, approximately 87% of them singletons. About 4.5% of the sample comes from the top ten.

Source material: peripheral blood. This clonotype was obtained from a man aged 55-75 years who had recovered from COVID-19. The sequence is built from TRBV13 and TRBJ1-3, and the D gene may be TRBD1, 5 bases matching. The DNA sequence is TGTGCCAGCAGCCTAGCCATGTCAGGGCCATCTGGAAACACCATATATTTT. Its amino acids are CASSLAMSGPSGNTIYF. Reference TRBV13 and TRBJ1-3 proteins supply the regions before and after the CDR3; the full variable domain is: AAGVIQSPRHLIKEKRETATLKCYPIPRHDTVYWYQQGPGQDPQFLISFYEKMQSDKGSIPDRFSAQQFSDYHSELNMSSLELGDSALYFCASSLAMSGPSGNTIYFGEGSWLTVV.